Each of the 7 T cell receptor beta chains below was sequenced from the same sample in a study of cytomegalovirus exposure and HLA in healthy donors. The primer mix had 60 Vbeta and 13 Jbeta primers. Profiling relied on immunoSEQ multiplex PCR, and the TCRdb table lists in-frame clones only, not all of them. This repertoire includes roughly 60,000 clones. The sequencing sample was made of PBMCs. The source of these receptors is a woman under 30 in good health and CMV-seronegative.

V usage is TRBV30 and J usage is TRBJ2-1, with D maybe TRBD1 (6 bases). Looked up from germline, CDR1 is GTSNPN and CDR2 is SVGIG (reference sequence). This CDR3 has 16 amino acids. Trimming took off 0 bases at V and 4 bases at J, with 16 bases between the two ends. CDR3 DNA: TGTGCCTGGAGTGTTTCAGGGGAAGTAGGTTACAATGAGCAGTTCTTC. Protein: CAWSVSGEVGYNEQFF.

The genes are TRBV6-5 and TRBJ2-6; tentatively, D is TRBD2 (7 bases). In germline, CDR1 is MNHEY, CDR2 SVGAGI. This CDR3 comprises 14 residues. V lost 11 bases to trimming and J lost 3 bases, with 14 bases between them. The CDR3 reads CASRGGFGANVLTF. The DNA of the CDR3 is TGTGCCTCTAGGGGGGGCTTTGGGGCCAACGTCCTGACTTTC.

In DNA, the CDR3 is TGTGCCAGTAGTAATGACAGGGGGGCGAACTATGGCTACACCTTC. Amino acid sequence: CASSNDRGANYGYTF. The genes are TRBV19 and TRBJ1-2; 9 nucleotides align to TRBD1. The ends lost 4 bases at V and 2 bases at J; junction bases unmatched: 5. The CDR3 is 15 residues long. Germline V gene lookup returns CDR1 LNHDA and CDR2 SQIVND (reference sequence).

The V call is TRBV19, the J call TRBJ1-2; D gene ambiguous. Trimming took off 5 bases at V and 3 bases at J, with 10 bases between the two ends. Germline V CDR1 and CDR2: LNHDA, SQIVND (reference sequence). This CDR3 is 13 amino acids long. The CDR3 bases are TGTGCCAGTAGTCTAAGGCAGGACTATGGCTACACCTTC. It codes for CASSLRQDYGYTF. Variable domain in full (rest from reference TRBV19 and TRBJ1-2): DGGITQSPKYLFRKEGQNVTLSCEQNLNHDAMYWYRQDPGQGLRLIYYSQIVNDFQKGDIAEGYSVSREKKESFPLTVTSAQKNPTAFYLCASSLRQDYGYTFGSGTRLTVV.

This chain connects TRBV25-1 to TRBJ2-7, with D tentatively TRBD1 (6 bases). The germline V gene has CDR1 MGHDK and CDR2 SYGVNS. V lost 1 base, J lost 0 bases, and 16 bases lay in between. The CDR3 covers 17 residues. The CDR3 here is CASSESRGEGHSYEQYF. CDR3 DNA sequence: TGTGCCAGCAGTGAATCGAGGGGCGAGGGACACTCCTACGAGCAGTACTTC.

V gene TRBV27 combines with J gene TRBJ1-1, with 11 bases aligning to TRBD1. J gave up 7 bases and V 6 bases, and 10 bases lay outside the gene matches. This CDR3 comprises 15 residues. The germline V gene has CDR1 MNHEY and CDR2 SMNVEV (reference sequence). The CDR3 reads CASRPGTGGALEAFF. The CDR3 DNA is TGTGCCAGCAGGCCCGGGACAGGGGGAGCCCTTGAAGCTTTCTTT.

This chain joins TRBV19 and TRBJ2-1; 7 bases agree with TRBD2. The CDR3 is 14 amino acids. J gave up 2 bases and V 6 bases, and 4 bases lay outside the gene matches. CDR1 is LNHDA and CDR2 is SQIVND in the germline V gene (reference sequence). The CDR3 loop is CASSGGSAYNEQFF. CDR3 DNA sequence: TGTGCCAGTAGCGGGGGGAGTGCCTACAATGAGCAGTTCTTC.